This section outlines one T cell receptor beta chain sequence together with its context. Its antigen is currently not known. No base quality values were provided; no much bigger clone lies one nucleotide off. The sample belongs to a study of T cells in Graves' hyperthyroidism and ophthalmopathy (dated by TCRdb to the late 2010s). Regarding the complete study: Peripheral blood samples were taken at the time of initial diagnosis, prior to any treatment. The approximately 97 discovery patients were randomly divided into training and test sets at a 7:3 ratio. The paper reports TCR Vbeta CDR3 sequencing of 140 or so peripheral blood samples: 43 ophthalmopathy, under 80 hyperthyroidism and 17 progressor patients. The study also compared thyroid tissue and blood T-cell repertoires from about six Graves' hyperthyroidism patients. To identify TCR V-J signatures that set the groups apart, the researchers used a discovery cohort of approximately 98 patients, made up of 40 to 45 with Graves' ophthalmopathy and about 60 with stable Graves' hyperthyroidism. After blood sampling, hyperthyroidism patients were treated with methimazole at a starting dose of 30 mg daily, and ophthalmopathy patients were treated with high-dose intravenous methylprednisolone. Whether ophthalmopathy could be predicted prospectively was tested in an independent validation cohort made up of 18 to 20 hyperthyroidism patients plus 17 patients who later progressed to ophthalmopathy.

Points the paper makes about the study in general: A 13 V-J signature model separated ophthalmopathy from stable hyperthyroidism, with over 85% sensitivity and 81.08% specificity in cross-validation and 80%/75% in testing. In validation, progression to ophthalmopathy was predicted by the model with more than 65% sensitivity and 72% to 85% specificity, a median of approximately 6.5 months before onset. Sample size was not statistically predetermined, and blinding of investigators to group allocation was not performed. Most expanded thyroid clonotypes (frequency above 0.001) were also detected in blood, suggesting blood repertoires may reflect thyroid immune responses.

The hyperthyroidism patients were between 18 and 65 years old and newly diagnosed, with a disease duration of less than 2 months. The study excluded patients with uncontrolled infections, other autoimmune diseases, pregnancy or lactation. Clinical symptoms, serum thyroxine and TRAb, thyroid ultrasound, and orbital computed tomography formed the basis for the diagnoses. Blood from progressor patients was drawn when they were first diagnosed with hyperthyroidism, before any ophthalmopathy symptoms appeared. Ficoll-Paque density gradient centrifugation was used to isolate PBMCs from under 11 ml of fresh peripheral blood. Progressor patients were first diagnosed with Graves' hyperthyroidism and then developed ophthalmopathy during follow-up. Total RNA was extracted using Trizol reagent, and RNA quality was assessed on an Agilent 2100 Bioanalyzer. CDR1 and CDR2 were assigned from the germline V gene (reference sequence) as LNHDA and SQIVND. V is pared back by 8 bases and J by 5 bases, with 19 bases lying between the germline termini. The CDR3 covers 15 residues, taking in both the cysteine and the phenylalanine. Of all the DNA, just the CDR3 is kept, 45 bases in frame from base 1.

Amplification of TCR beta CDR3 regions was carried out from RNA transcripts. The first round of RT-PCR for the TCR CDR3 was performed with the HTBI primer set and the Qiagen OneStep RT-PCR kit. A second multiplex PCR round built the libraries, followed by size selection and purification. Sequencing of the libraries was done on an Illumina HiSeq2000 using paired-end 100 bp reads. Concerning the study's data processing: SOAPnuke was used to process the raw data, with reads discarded if the reads contained adapters or uncalled bases, had a mean Phred below 15, or lacked an exact constant-primer or identifier match. High-quality paired reads were merged using COPE v1.2.5, and each unique nucleotide sequence was defined as a clonotype. Clonotypes were aligned to IMGT TRBV, TRBD and TRBJ reference segments using MiTCR v1.1. The analysis was restricted to V-J combinations with a frequency above 0.0001, which together covered 99% to 99.2% of the repertoires. A TCS score was defined as the ratio between F50 (clonal expansion) and ExV (chaos), using BLOSUM62-based TCRdist between CDR3 peptides within each V-J. Welch's t-statistics and random forest reduced roughly 530 V-J features to 13, which were used in a naive Bayes classifier (R e1071). The public reads were reprocessed in TCRdb via fastp at Q25 and MiXCR, keeping in-frame beta chains. One record per CDR3 amino acid sequence lists the most common genes and DNA. For this entry, the V and J calls and clone size follow TCRdb and not the study's own pipeline. This sample lists more than 550,000 distinct CDR3 sequences; about 17% were detected once. The top ten constitute roughly a sixth of the sample.

This receptor was obtained from a woman aged 45-65 years with Graves' hyperthyroidism that later progressed to Graves' ophthalmopathy. The rearranged segments are TRBV19 and TRBJ2-1; a weak D assignment points to TRBD1 (6 bases agree). Source material: blood. The CDR3 reads CASEERGFLDNEQFF. The DNA sequence is as follows: TGTGCCAGTGAAGAAAGGGGGTTCTTGGACAATGAGCAGTTCTTC. The CDR3 plus the reference TRBV19 and TRBJ2-1 genes for the other parts give the full variable domain: DGGITQSPKYLFRKEGQNVTLSCEQNLNHDAMYWYRQDPGQGLRLIYYSQIVNDFQKGDIAEGYSVSREKKESFPLTVTSAQKNPTAFYLCASEERGFLDNEQFFGPGTRLTVL.